The entry below describes one T cell receptor (beta chain). Produced via immunoSEQ multiplex PCR; TCRdb's table is partial and in-frame only. The sample records about 110,000 clones, less than 85% being singletons. The CDR3 sequence is 15 residues long. The V and J ends lost 8 bases and 2 bases, in that order; junction bases with no gene match: 9. Germline values: CDR1 MDHEN, CDR2 SYDVKM. The sample is drawn from a study of blood T cell repertoires in COVID-19. Background on the study: Acute-phase and convalescent COVID-19 samples originated in the United States, Italy and Spain.

The chain is built from TRBV28 and TRBJ2-3; 8 positions agree with TRBD2. Material for sequencing was peripheral blood. The TCR originated in a woman in her sixties or seventies with acute or convalescent COVID-19. The CDR3 DNA sequence: TGTGCCAGCGATAAGCGGGAGCCCATCACAGATACGCAGTATTTT. It specifies CASDKREPITDTQYF.